The sequence of this T cell receptor beta chain was determined in a study of T cells after posttransplantation cyclophosphamide. Treatment was busulfan-fludarabine conditioning, a marrow graft, and cyclophosphamide on days +3 and +4. Trimming took 2 bases from V and 0 from J, leaving 11 bases between them. The CDR3 has 16 residues. Germline V gene data show CDR1 as LNHDA and CDR2 as SQIVND (reference sequence). Method: immunoSEQ multiplex PCR; TCRdb's copy keeps in-frame clones and lacks some. The sample gives about 3,300 clones, roughly three quarters of which show up once; 8% to 10% is in the top ten.

The material sequenced was PBMCs, taken around 6 months after allogeneic stem cell transplant with posttransplant cyclophosphamide. The chain combines TRBV19 with TRBJ1-5; TRBD1 is a possible D gene (6 bases). This clonotype originated in a male patient between 60 and 69 years old who received an allogeneic stem cell transplant from a related donor and was CMV-positive. T cells may partly derive from the graft donor. CDR3: CASSIWRQVSNQPQHF. The CDR3 DNA sequence: TGTGCCAGTAGTATATGGCGACAGGTTAGCAATCAGCCCCAGCATTTT.